Below, one T cell receptor beta chain is given with its context. Antigen specificity is unknown. This specimen belongs to a study of cytomegalovirus exposure and HLA in healthy donors. The CDR3 loop spans 13 amino acids. The V gene lost 6 bases and the J gene lost 4 bases, with 13 bases spanning the gap. Germline CDR1 reads MNHEY; CDR2 reads SMNVEV (reference sequence). The PCR was carried out with 60 Vbeta primers and 13 Jbeta primers. The table came from immunoSEQ multiplex PCR; TCRdb's copy has only in-frame clones and leaves some out. The sample lists 170,000 or so clones, 86% seen once, with about 2% in the top ten. Study outcomes and limitations: Association with HLA alleles at 0.05 false discovery rate was found for around 15,000 TCR beta sequences in a later analysis. Rare sequences made up most TCRs, while some public TCRs were found in many donors.

The sequenced material came from PBMCs. The V gene is TRBV27, the J gene TRBJ2-7, with D possibly being TRBD2 (6 bases). The sequence was obtained from a woman aged 18 to 35 in good health and CMV-seronegative. The CDR3 DNA is TGTGCCAGCAGCGTAGCGGCTTTATACGAGCAGTACTTC. It specifies CASSVAALYEQYF.